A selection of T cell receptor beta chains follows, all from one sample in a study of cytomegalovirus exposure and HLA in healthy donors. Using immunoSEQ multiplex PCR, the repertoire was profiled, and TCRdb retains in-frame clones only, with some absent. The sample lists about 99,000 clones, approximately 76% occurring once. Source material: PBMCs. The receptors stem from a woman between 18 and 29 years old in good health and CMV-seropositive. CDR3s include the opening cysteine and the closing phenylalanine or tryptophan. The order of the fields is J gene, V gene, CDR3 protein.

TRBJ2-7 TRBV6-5 CASSTHRGPGQQYF
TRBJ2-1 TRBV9 CASSGSGVNEQFF
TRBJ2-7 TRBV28 CASSPGLGPYEQYF
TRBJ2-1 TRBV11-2 CASSYSQGATAEQFF
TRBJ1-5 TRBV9 CASSPDSGNQPQHF
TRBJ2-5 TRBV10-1 CASSDSSGETQYF
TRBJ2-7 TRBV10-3 CATGGSGDEQYF
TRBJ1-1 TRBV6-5 CASSYFWAGGRTEAFF
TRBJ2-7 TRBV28 CASSLGTASYEQYF
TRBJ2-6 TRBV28 CASSLGSASGANVLTF